Listed below are T cell receptor beta chains from one sample, sequenced in a study of blood T cell repertoires in COVID-19. The data were produced by immunoSEQ multiplex PCR, yet TCRdb's version contains in-frame clones alone and is incomplete. The sample has 200,000 to 300,000 clones, 86% seen once. Material: peripheral blood. These receptors were obtained from a man aged 30 to 39 with active or convalescent COVID-19. Each CDR3 is given with its conserved first and last residue. A D gene is named only where the DNA matches it firmly.

>TRBJ2-2|TRBV7-6|TRBD2
CASSPTPPGGPNTGELFF
>TRBJ2-1|TRBV7-8|TRBD2
CASSLKDSGGYNEQFF
>TRBJ1-5|TRBV10-2|.
CASSEFPGNNQPQHF
>TRBJ1-1|TRBV19|TRBD1
CASSLGTGNTEAFF
>TRBJ1-5|TRBV19|TRBD1
CASSTNTGGRAGNQPQHF
>TRBJ1-2|TRBV4-3|.
CASSQTGAYGYTF
>TRBJ2-7|TRBV4-2|.
CASSQVSAQGLYEQYF
>TRBJ1-2|TRBV7-6|.
CASSLGGNYGYTF
>TRBJ1-2|TRBV30|TRBD1
CALTGTGTGGYTF
>TRBJ2-2|TRBV5-6|.
CASSPGPDFTTGELFF
>TRBJ1-3|TRBV5-1|.
CASSHLGSSGNTIYF
>TRBJ2-7|TRBV7-2|.
CASSLVRVNEQYF
>TRBJ1-5|TRBV10-3|.
CAISERDNQPQHF
>TRBJ1-5|TRBV2|.
CASSYSNQPQHF
>TRBJ1-2|TRBV6-5|TRBD1
CASSYSDRVAGYTF
>TRBJ2-2|TRBV4-1|.
CASSPQRTGELFF
>TRBJ1-1|TRBV29-1|TRBD1
CSVYRDRGVPEAFF
>TRBJ2-7|TRBV6-5|TRBD1
CASSYSIGDRALEQYF
>TRBJ2-2|TRBV10-1|TRBD2
CASSDSLAGVVPKFIPGELFF
>TRBJ2-7|TRBV19|TRBD2
CARELADPYF
>TRBJ2-1|TRBV4-1|.
CASSQEVTGDNEQFF
>TRBJ1-1|TRBV12-5|.
CASGLQPGQNTEAFF
>TRBJ2-1|TRBV7-8|TRBD2
CASSQGLASPIF
>TRBJ1-5|TRBV12-3/TRBV12-4|.
CASSLPNNQPQHF
>TRBJ1-2|TRBV27|TRBD1
CASRFKPGQGYGYTF
>TRBJ1-4|TRBV7-9|.
CASSLGGPVMFF
>TRBJ1-2|TRBV7-9|TRBD1
CASSKTGAYGYTF
>TRBJ1-5|TRBV7-8|TRBD1
CASSFRDRVGNQPQHF
>TRBJ2-3|TRBV6-5|.
CASSGSRADTQYF
>TRBJ1-1|TRBV29-1|.
CSVEEVTEAFF
>TRBJ2-7|TRBV19|.
CASSPKQDPTYEQYF
>TRBJ1-1|TRBV12-3/TRBV12-4|.
CASSSSLNTEAFF
>TRBJ1-5|TRBV19|.
CASSTRSMFSNQPQHF
>TRBJ2-7|TRBV7-2|.
CASSLNRDYEQYF
>TRBJ1-1|TRBV6-2/TRBV6-3|TRBD1
CASSYPRTGDLTEAFF
>TRBJ1-5|TRBV15|.
CATSGLLIGQPQHF
>TRBJ2-3|TRBV27|TRBD1
CASGQANTDTQYF
>TRBJ1-2|TRBV6-1|TRBD1
CASSETGVNGYTF
>TRBJ2-7|TRBV6-6|TRBD2
CASSYVSGGDEQYF
>TRBJ2-1|TRBV5-1|TRBD2
CASSPGEGYNEQFF
>TRBJ2-5|TRBV6-2/TRBV6-3|TRBD2
CASSYVGTSGGQETQYF
>TRBJ1-1|TRBV5-8|.
CASSLVGAVIGVGMNTEAFF
>TRBJ1-4|TRBV24-1|.
CATSEYDRREGETNEKLFF
>TRBJ2-7|TRBV3-1/TRBV3-2|.
CASSRNRQASYEQYF
>TRBJ2-7|TRBV29-1|TRBD1
CSGGQGGGTEQYF
>TRBJ2-2|TRBV21-1|.
CASSKPLFTGELFF
>TRBJ2-1|TRBV5-6|TRBD2
CASSGGASYNEQFF
>TRBJ2-3|TRBV11-2|.
CASSFRTYGGPRDTQYF
>TRBJ1-3|TRBV4-2|.
CASSQQLTGRSGNTIYF
>TRBJ1-2|TRBV5-5|TRBD1
CASSSGQGISYGYTF
>TRBJ2-2|TRBV6-5|TRBD2
CASSLAGANTGELFF
>TRBJ1-6|TRBV7-9|.
CASSPPDNSAPHF
>TRBJ2-7|TRBV29-1|.
CSVGRGSEQYF
>TRBJ2-2|TRBV5-1|TRBD1
CASSWDSPNTGELFF
>TRBJ2-7|TRBV10-2|TRBD2
CASSEVGLAGGHYF